These 9 T cell receptor beta chains were all obtained from the same sample, sequenced in a study of blood T cell repertoires in COVID-19. Sequencing used immunoSEQ multiplex PCR; TCRdb keeps in-frame clones, though not all of them. This sample has 65,000 to 85,000 clones, with roughly 84% found just once. The sequenced sample consisted of peripheral blood. These receptors originate from a woman aged 18-29 years with acute or convalescent COVID-19.

The chain joins TRBV6-2 or TRBV6-3 to TRBJ1-1; no firm D call. The V gene lost 6 bases and the J gene lost 1 base, with 15 bases spanning the gap. Germline V gene lookup returns CDR1 MNHEY and CDR2 SVGEGT. CDR3 size: 15 residues. In DNA, the CDR3 is TGTGCCAGCAGCCTCCATCAGGTTTCGAACACTGAAGCTTTCTTT. This translates into CASSLHQVSNTEAFF.

The V call is TRBV28, the J call TRBJ1-3; a possible D gene is TRBD1 (6 bases). The CDR3 has 13 amino acids. Trimming took off 5 bases at V and 3 bases at J, with 8 bases between the two ends. Germline CDR1 reads MDHEN; CDR2 reads SYDVKM. CDR3 in DNA: TGTGCCAGCAGTGAGACAGGTGGAAACACCATATATTTT. Its translation is CASSETGGNTIYF.

The chain joins TRBV7-2 to TRBJ2-1; D possibly corresponds to TRBD2 (5 bases). The V and J ends lost 3 bases and 0 bases respectively, with 9 bases between them. The CDR3 is made up of 15 amino acids. From germline, CDR1 is SGHTA and CDR2 FQGNSA. The CDR3 DNA reads TGTGCCAGCAGCTTGCCCGACTACTCCTACAATGAGCAGTTCTTC. Translated, it gives CASSLPDYSYNEQFF.

The chain has TRBV6-5 and TRBJ2-1; 14 positions match TRBD2. Trimming took 7 bases from V and 7 from J; bases not matched to a gene: 6. The germline V gene has CDR1 MNHEY and CDR2 SVGAGI. The CDR3 extends over 15 amino acids. CDR3 sequence reads: CASKTTSGRVNEQFF. CDR3 nucleotide sequence: TGTGCCAGCAAGACGACTAGCGGGAGGGTGAATGAGCAGTTCTTC.

This chain uses TRBV6-2 or TRBV6-3 with TRBJ2-7, with D possibly being TRBD2 (5 bases). Germline V gene data show CDR1 as MNHEY and CDR2 as SVGEGT. This CDR3 is built from 19 residues. The V end was cut by 3 bases, the J end by 1 base, with 25 bases between. The CDR3 loop reads CASSYLSGSNILQSYEQYF. The DNA for the CDR3 is TGTGCCAGCAGTTATTTGTCGGGATCCAATATATTACAATCCTACGAGCAGTACTTC.

The rearrangement joins TRBV6-5 to TRBJ1-1; 7 bases fit TRBD1. V shed 0 bases and J 1 base; nucleotides not matched to a gene: 2. The germline gives CDR1 MNHEY, CDR2 SVGAGI. The CDR3 runs to 15 residues. As DNA, the CDR3 is TGTGCCAGCAGTTACTCGGGACAGAGGAACACTGAAGCTTTCTTT. Its translation is CASSYSGQRNTEAFF.

This clone appeared a few times. The chain has TRBV6-1 and TRBJ2-3; 8 bases align to TRBD2. Germline-derived CDR1 and CDR2 are MNHNS and SASEGT. Germline trimming cut 4 bases from V and 4 bases from J; bases unmatched to any gene: 10. The CDR3 has 16 residues. DNA for the CDR3: TGTGCCAGCAGTGTCTCACTAGCGGCAGGGGCAGATACGCAGTATTTT. Protein product: CASSVSLAAGADTQYF.

This clone was seen a single time. The J gene is TRBJ1-5, the V gene TRBV19, with D uncertain. V was cut by 6 bases and J by 6 bases, with 9 bases left in between. The CDR3 extends over 12 amino acids. CDR1 LNHDA and CDR2 SQIVND come from the germline V gene (reference sequence). CDR3 nucleotide sequence: TGTGCCAGTAGCCTACAGTTTCAGCCCCAGCATTTT. This sequence encodes CASSLQFQPQHF.

The chain recombines TRBV19 with TRBJ1-5; D is unresolved. Germline V CDR1 and CDR2: LNHDA, SQIVND (reference sequence). The CDR3 has 15 residues. The V end lost 5 bases, the J end lost 1 base, and 12 bases lay between the germline ends. This CDR3 is CASSPREESNQPQHF. CDR3 nucleotide sequence: TGTGCCAGTAGTCCCCGGGAAGAGAGCAATCAGCCCCAGCATTTT.